These 19 T cell receptor beta chains originate from one sample sequenced in a study of shared clonotypes between healthy human individuals. Sequencing was performed with immunoSEQ multiplex PCR; in TCRdb, only in-frame clones are kept and a portion is missing. The repertoire holds around 1 million clones, with 76% as singletons. Source material: memory CD4+ T cells sorted from blood. The subset was: CD45RA-negative fraction. Receptors were obtained from a man aged 18 to 29 in good health.

The chain links TRBV2 to TRBJ2-5; 11 bases map to TRBD2. This CDR3 has 14 amino acids. Trimming removed 6 bases from V and 3 bases from J; junction bases left unmatched: 3. The germline V gene has CDR1 SNHLY and CDR2 FYNNEI. The CDR3 reads CASSAGLAEETQYF. In DNA form, the CDR3 reads TGTGCCAGCAGCGCGGGACTAGCGGAAGAGACCCAGTACTTC.

The chain employs TRBV21-1 and TRBJ1-4; the D call of TRBD1 is as the table states it, not checked on the DNA. TRBV21-1 is recorded as a pseudogene. The CDR3 is 13 residues long. The CDR3 nucleotides read TGTGCCAGCAGCCCCAGGGGCGGTGAAAAACTGTTTTTT. Residues: CASSPRGGEKLFF.

J is TRBJ2-7 and V is TRBV7-2; the D gene is possibly TRBD2 (6 bases). Germline V gene data show CDR1 as SGHTA and CDR2 as FQGNSA. The length of the CDR3 is 14 residues. V lost 6 bases and J 2 bases, leaving 14 bases between the germline ends. The chain's CDR3 is CASSTGRGAYEQYF. The CDR3 DNA sequence: TGTGCCAGCAGTACCGGCCGCGGGGCCTACGAGCAGTACTTC.

The chain joins TRBV5-1 to TRBJ2-5, with D unresolved. Germline CDR1 is SGHRS and CDR2 is YFSETQ. V lost 1 base, J lost 2 bases, and 6 bases lay in between. This CDR3 contains 13 residues. This chain's CDR3 is CASSLTEQETQYF. CDR3 DNA: TGCGCCAGCAGCTTGACTGAACAAGAGACCCAGTACTTC. Full variable domain (missing parts from reference TRBV5-1 and TRBJ2-5): KAGVTQTPRYLIKTRGQQVTLSCSPISGHRSVSWYQQTPGQGLQFLFEYFSETQRNKGNFPGRFSGRQFSNSRSEMNVSTLELGDSALYLCASSLTEQETQYFGPGTRLLVL.

This clone occurred many times. The genes are TRBV19 and TRBJ1-5, with a possible D match to TRBD1 (6 bases). The CDR3 has 16 amino acids. The ends were cut back, 6 bases at V and 6 bases at J, with 21 bases in the middle. CDR1 is LNHDA, CDR2 SQIVND, per germline (reference sequence). The CDR3 reads CASSAGTTLVGQPQHF. In nucleotides, the CDR3 is TGTGCCAGTAGCGCCGGGACAACCTTAGTCGGTCAGCCCCAGCATTTT.

The genes are TRBV4-2 and TRBJ2-1; no clear D gene. Germline-derived CDR1 and CDR2 are LGHNA and YNFKEQ. Trimming took off 11 bases at V and 5 bases at J, with 16 bases between the two ends. CDR3 length equals 13 residues. The CDR3 here is CAVDAPGNNEQFF. CDR3 coding DNA: TGTGCCGTCGACGCCCCGGGTAACAATGAGCAGTTCTTC.

This clone occurred once. The chain recombines TRBV7-2 with TRBJ1-5, with 10 bases that match TRBD1. This CDR3 has 15 amino acids. Germline CDR1 reads SGHTA; CDR2 reads FQGNSA. V gave up 5 bases and J gave up 4 bases; unmatched junction bases: 5. The CDR3 region is CASSNRQGANQPQHF. CDR3 in DNA: TGTGCCAGCAGCAATCGACAGGGGGCGAATCAGCCCCAGCATTTT.

This sequence joins TRBV7-8 and TRBJ2-3; 12 bases are shared with TRBD2. Germline V lookup: CDR1 SGHVS, CDR2 FQNEAQ. Trimming at V came to 4 bases and at J to 4 bases, leaving 6 bases not matched to a gene. This CDR3 has 16 amino acids. In DNA, the CDR3 is TGTGCCAGCAGCTCTCGAGGGACTAGCGGGCCAGATACGCAGTATTTT. Encoded protein: CASSSRGTSGPDTQYF.

The chain joins TRBV5-6 to TRBJ1-5; D is ambiguous. Germline V gives CDR1 SGHDT, CDR2 YYEEEE. V gave up 4 bases and J gave up 1 base, with 9 bases separating them. The CDR3 runs 14 residues. The CDR3 DNA is TGTGCCAGCAGCCAGGAGATGAGCAATCAGCCCCAGCATTTT. Protein: CASSQEMSNQPQHF.

V is TRBV9 and J is TRBJ2-2; 7 nucleotides match TRBD1. The CDR3 length is 15 residues. CDR1 SGDLS and CDR2 YYNGEE come from the germline V gene. J was trimmed by 2 bases and V by 3 bases; bases with no gene match: 4. This chain's CDR3 is CASSATGINTGELFF. For the CDR3, the DNA is TGTGCCAGCAGCGCGACAGGGATCAACACCGGGGAGCTGTTTTTT.

This chain joins TRBV19 and TRBJ1-3; D is undetermined. The CDR3 sequence is 14 residues long. V was cut by 4 bases and J by 0 bases, with 7 bases left in between. Germline lookup yields CDR1 LNHDA and CDR2 SQIVND (reference sequence). The CDR3 here is CASSTGFSGNTIYF. The DNA of the CDR3 is TGTGCCAGTAGTACCGGCTTCTCTGGAAACACCATATATTTT.

Only one count was recorded for this clone. This sequence joins TRBV10-1 and TRBJ2-7; 9 nucleotides agree with TRBD1. CDR1 is WNHNN, CDR2 SYGVQD, per germline (reference sequence). The CDR3 loop spans 14 amino acids. V shed 3 bases, J shed 3 bases, and the junction held 3 bases outside the gene matches. The CDR3 is CASSDWGQGYEQYF. As DNA, the CDR3 is TGCGCCAGCAGTGACTGGGGACAGGGCTACGAGCAGTACTTC.

V is TRBV7-2 and J is TRBJ2-2; D is ambiguous. The CDR3 totals 16 residues. Trimming removed 5 bases from V and 5 bases from J, with 18 bases in between. Germline V gene data show CDR1 as SGHTA and CDR2 as FQGNSA. CDR3 region: CASSQMGNLQTGELFF. CDR3 DNA sequence: TGTGCCAGCAGCCAAATGGGAAATCTCCAAACCGGGGAGCTGTTTTTT.

This clone was found once. The chain uses TRBV2 and TRBJ1-4; 11 nucleotides align to TRBD1. CDR3 length: 17 amino acids. Per the germline V gene, CDR1 is SNHLY and CDR2 is FYNNEI. V dropped 5 bases and J dropped 3; count of bases not matched to a gene: 8. The CDR3 DNA is TGTGCCAGCAGTATAGGACAGGGGGCTCGGGCTAATGAAAAACTGTTTTTT. Its translation is CASSIGQGARANEKLFF.

CDR3 residues: CASSYVQGNSPLHF. Here the CDR3 DNA reads TGTGCCAGCAGTTACGTACAGGGGAATTCACCCCTCCACTTT. The chain is built from TRBV6-5 and TRBJ1-6; TRBD1 matches 7 bases. Trimming removed 2 bases from V and 7 bases from J; junction bases left unmatched: 2. Germline lookup yields CDR1 MNHEY and CDR2 SVGAGI. The CDR3 covers 14 residues.

A few counts support this clone. The rearrangement uses TRBV6-6 and TRBJ1-2; a weak D match, TRBD1 (5 bases). V was cut by 3 bases and J by 4 bases, with 9 bases left in between. Germline V gene lookup returns CDR1 MNHNY and CDR2 SVGAGI (reference sequence). This CDR3 has 13 residues. CDR3 residues: CASSYGGSYGYTF. The CDR3 nucleotides are TGTGCCAGCAGTTATGGGGGGAGCTATGGCTACACCTTC.

The V call is TRBV7-9, the J call TRBJ2-7, with D unclear. Germline V gene sequence: CDR1 SEHNR, CDR2 FQNEAQ (reference sequence). Trimming took off 5 bases at V and 4 bases at J, with 12 bases between the two ends. The CDR3 length is 13 residues. The CDR3 bases are TGTGCCAGCAGCCCCACTCCGGCGTACGAGCAGTACTTC. As protein: CASSPTPAYEQYF.

V usage is TRBV7-9 and J usage is TRBJ2-1; D ambiguous. CDR1 and CDR2 (germline): SEHNR, FQNEAQ (reference sequence). With 5 bases removed from V and 10 bases from J, the gap between germline ends came to 15 bases. The CDR3 is 13 amino acids. The DNA of the CDR3 is TGTGCCAGCAGCGTCGGACGGCCGGAGGAGCAGTTCTTC. It codes for CASSVGRPEEQFF.

This clone has only one observation. This rearrangement joins TRBV9 to TRBJ2-3; 10 nucleotides agree with TRBD2. Germline trimming cut 2 bases from V and 4 bases from J; bases unmatched to any gene: 10. In germline, CDR1 is SGDLS, CDR2 YYNGEE. The CDR3 covers 17 residues. The CDR3 sequence: CASSVLAGAVISDTQYF. The CDR3, as DNA: TGTGCCAGCAGCGTCCTAGCGGGAGCGGTAATATCAGATACGCAGTATTTT.